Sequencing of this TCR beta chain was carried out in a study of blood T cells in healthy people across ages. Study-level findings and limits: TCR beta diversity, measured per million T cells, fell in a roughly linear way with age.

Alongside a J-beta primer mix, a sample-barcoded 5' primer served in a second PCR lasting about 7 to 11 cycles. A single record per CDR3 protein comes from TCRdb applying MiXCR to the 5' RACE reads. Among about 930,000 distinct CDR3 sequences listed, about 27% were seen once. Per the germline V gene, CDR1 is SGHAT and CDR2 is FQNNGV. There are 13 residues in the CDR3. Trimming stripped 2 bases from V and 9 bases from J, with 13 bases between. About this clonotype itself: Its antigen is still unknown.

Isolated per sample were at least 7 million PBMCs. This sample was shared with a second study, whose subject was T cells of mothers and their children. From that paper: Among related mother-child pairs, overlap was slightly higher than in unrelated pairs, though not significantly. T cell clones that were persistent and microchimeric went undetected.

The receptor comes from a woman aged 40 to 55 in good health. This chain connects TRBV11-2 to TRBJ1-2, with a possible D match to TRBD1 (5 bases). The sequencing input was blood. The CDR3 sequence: CASSLTGQGSYTF. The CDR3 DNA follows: TGTGCCAGCAGCTTAACTGGCCAGGGTAGCTACACCTTC. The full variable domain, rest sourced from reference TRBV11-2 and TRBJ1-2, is EAGVAQSPRYKIIEKRQSVAFWCNPISGHATLYWYQQILGQGPKLLIQFQNNGVVDDSQLPKDRFSAERLKGVDSTLKIQPAKLEDSAVYLCASSLTGQGSYTFGSGTRLTVV.